This TCR beta chain was obtained from a study of siplizumab effects on memory and regulatory T cells. Study conclusions and caveats: Memory cells that were CD4+ and unstimulated gave rise to alloreactive sequences, which siplizumab significantly reduced.

To note about this clone: Its specificity is unknown.

V lost 1 base, J lost 8 bases, and 3 bases lay in between. The CDR3 has 11 residues. Germline CDR1 reads SGHDN; CDR2 reads FVKESK. The repertoire was sequenced with immunoSEQ multiplex PCR; TCRdb's copy has only in-frame clones and lacks some. In the table there are some 56,000 clones, about 98% of which are singletons. Material: naive CD8+ T cells sorted from blood. The chain links TRBV14 to TRBJ2-1; D is ambiguous. The sequence derives from a human donor in good health. CDR3 sequence: CASSQAYEQFF. In DNA, the CDR3 is TGTGCCAGCAGCCAAGCATATGAGCAGTTCTTC.